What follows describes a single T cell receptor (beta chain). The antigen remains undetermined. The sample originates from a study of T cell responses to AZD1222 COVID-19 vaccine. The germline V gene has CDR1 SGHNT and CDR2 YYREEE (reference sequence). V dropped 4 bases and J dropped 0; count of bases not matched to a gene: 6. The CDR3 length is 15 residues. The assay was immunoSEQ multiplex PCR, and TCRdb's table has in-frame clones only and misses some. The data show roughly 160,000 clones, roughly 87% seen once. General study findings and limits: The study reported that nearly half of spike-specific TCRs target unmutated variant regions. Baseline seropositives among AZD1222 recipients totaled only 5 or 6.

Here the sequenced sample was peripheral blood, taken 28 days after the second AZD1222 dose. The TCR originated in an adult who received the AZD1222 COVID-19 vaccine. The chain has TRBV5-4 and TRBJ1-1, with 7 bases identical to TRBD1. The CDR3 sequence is CASSGQAGMNTEAFF. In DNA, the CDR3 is TGTGCCAGCAGCGGACAGGCTGGAATGAACACTGAAGCTTTCTTT.